Detailed here is one TCR beta chain. In the source study's methods: It was from reference gene primer amplification that nucleated cell counts were estimated. Clones were read by immunoSEQ multiplex PCR, and TCRdb kept only the in-frame ones, dropping some. The V and J calls and clone size are taken from that table; D and trimming were inferred from the DNA. The sample lists 200,000 to 250,000 clones; around 86% were seen once. Germline assignment: CDR1 SGHTA and CDR2 FQGNSA. Trimming took 1 base from V and 8 from J; bases not matched to a gene: 15. This CDR3 has 17 residues. These data are taken from a study of blood T cell repertoires in COVID-19. Study-wide background: Acute and convalescent COVID-19 specimens originated in the United States, Italy and Spain. PBMCs, B-cell-depleted T cells, or T cells provided the cDNA or gDNA that made up the material.

The TCR was taken from a woman aged 55-69 years who had recovered from COVID-19. What was sequenced was peripheral blood. The V and J genes are TRBV7-2 and TRBJ1-2; 8 bases are a match to TRBD1. Here the CDR3 reads CASSLVLAGGHGGGYTF. The CDR3 coding sequence is TGTGCCAGCAGCTTAGTTCTGGCAGGGGGCCACGGCGGAGGCTACACCTTC.